The clone carrying this TCR beta chain has at least ten counts. Antigen unknown. The data are from a study of T cell repertoires in cytomegalovirus infection. Overall study: Public signatures in TCR beta pointed to CMV infection and matching HLA type. The study, taken as a whole, reports: The study identified carriers of CMV plus the relevant HLA from cumulative public TCR beta family frequency. What dominated the ex vivo response were HLA-C-restricted CMV-specific TCR beta clonotypes.

Each CDR3 protein is one row after TCRdb ran MiXCR on the reads. The sample lists some 110,000 distinct CDR3 sequences; about 9.5% were seen once. The sequence derives from a human donor in good health (CMV status not recorded). Some clones in this sample may be carry-over from other donors' samples. Specimen: PBMCs, sequenced either directly or after in vitro stimulation (not recorded which).

CDR3 residues: CASRGQENTEAFF. CDR3 in DNA: TGTGCCAGCAGAGGACAGGAAAACACTGAAGCTTTCTTT. This chain joins TRBV7-8 and TRBJ1-1; 7 bases fit TRBD1. The trim removed 6 bases at V and 2 bases at J, leaving 3 bases unmatched. The CDR3 is 13 amino acids. Germline CDR1 is SGHVS and CDR2 is FQNEAQ.